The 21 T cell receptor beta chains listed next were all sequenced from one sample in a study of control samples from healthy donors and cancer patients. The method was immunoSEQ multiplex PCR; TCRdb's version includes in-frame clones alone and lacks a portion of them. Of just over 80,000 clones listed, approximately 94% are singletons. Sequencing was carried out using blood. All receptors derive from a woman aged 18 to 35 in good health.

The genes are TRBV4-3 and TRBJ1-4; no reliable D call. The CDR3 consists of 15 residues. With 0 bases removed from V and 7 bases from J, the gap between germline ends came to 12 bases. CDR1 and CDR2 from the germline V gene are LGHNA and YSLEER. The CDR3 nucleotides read TGCGCCAGCAGCCAAGAGGGAAATGGTGGTGAAAAACTGTTTTTT. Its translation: CASSQEGNGGEKLFF.

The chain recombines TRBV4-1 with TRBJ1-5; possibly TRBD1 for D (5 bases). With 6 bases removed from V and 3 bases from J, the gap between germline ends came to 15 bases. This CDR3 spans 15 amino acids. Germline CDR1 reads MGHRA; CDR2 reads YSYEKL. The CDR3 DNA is TGCGCCAGCAGTTCAAACTCAGGGTCCAATCAGCCCCAGCATTTT. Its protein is CASSSNSGSNQPQHF.

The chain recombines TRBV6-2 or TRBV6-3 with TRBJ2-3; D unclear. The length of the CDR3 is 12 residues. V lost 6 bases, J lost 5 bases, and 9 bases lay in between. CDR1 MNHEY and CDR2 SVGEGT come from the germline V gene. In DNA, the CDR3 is TGTGCCAGCAGCTTTCAGCGAGATACGCAGTATTTT. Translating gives CASSFQRDTQYF.

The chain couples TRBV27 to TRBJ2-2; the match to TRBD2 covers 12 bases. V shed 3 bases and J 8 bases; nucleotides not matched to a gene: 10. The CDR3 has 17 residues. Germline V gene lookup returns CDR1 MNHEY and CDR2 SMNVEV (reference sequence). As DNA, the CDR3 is TGTGCCAGCAGTTTTACTCGACTAGCGGGAGTAGCTGGGGAGCTGTTTTTT. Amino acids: CASSFTRLAGVAGELFF.

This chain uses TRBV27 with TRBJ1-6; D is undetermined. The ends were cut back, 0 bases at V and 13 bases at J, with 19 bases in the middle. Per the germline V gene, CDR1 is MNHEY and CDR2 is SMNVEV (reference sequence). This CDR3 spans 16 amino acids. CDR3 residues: CASSLSGGGGRFPLHF. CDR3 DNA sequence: TGTGCCAGCAGTTTATCGGGCGGTGGCGGGAGATTTCCCCTCCACTTT.

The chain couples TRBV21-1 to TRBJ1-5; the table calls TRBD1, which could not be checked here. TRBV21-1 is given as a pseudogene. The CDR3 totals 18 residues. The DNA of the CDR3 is TGTGCCAGCAGCAAGGGGACAGGGAAGCGATATAGCAATCAGCCCCAGCATTTT. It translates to CASSKGTGKRYSNQPQHF.

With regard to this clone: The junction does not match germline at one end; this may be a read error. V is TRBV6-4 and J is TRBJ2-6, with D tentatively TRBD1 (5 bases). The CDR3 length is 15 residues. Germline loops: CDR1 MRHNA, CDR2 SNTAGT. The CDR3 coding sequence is TGTGCCAGCAGTGACTCGACAACTGGGGCCAACGTCCCGACTTTC. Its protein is CASSDSTTGANVPTF.

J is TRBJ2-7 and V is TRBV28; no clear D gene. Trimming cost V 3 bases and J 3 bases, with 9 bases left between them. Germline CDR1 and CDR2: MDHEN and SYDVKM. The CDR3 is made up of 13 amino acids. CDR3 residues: CASSFTRNYEQYF. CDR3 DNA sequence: TGTGCCAGCAGTTTTACGCGGAACTACGAGCAGTACTTC. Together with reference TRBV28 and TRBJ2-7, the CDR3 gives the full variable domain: DVKVTQSSRYLVKRTGEKVFLECVQDMDHENMFWYRQDPGLGLRLIYFSYDVKMKEKGDIPEGYSVSREKKERFSLILESASTNQTSMYLCASSFTRNYEQYFGPGTRLTVT.

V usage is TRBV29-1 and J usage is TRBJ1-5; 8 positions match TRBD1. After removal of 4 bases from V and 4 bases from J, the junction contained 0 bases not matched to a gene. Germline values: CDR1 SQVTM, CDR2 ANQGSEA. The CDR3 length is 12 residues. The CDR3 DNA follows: TGCAGCGTTGGGACAGGGAATCAGCCCCAGCATTTT. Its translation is CSVGTGNQPQHF.

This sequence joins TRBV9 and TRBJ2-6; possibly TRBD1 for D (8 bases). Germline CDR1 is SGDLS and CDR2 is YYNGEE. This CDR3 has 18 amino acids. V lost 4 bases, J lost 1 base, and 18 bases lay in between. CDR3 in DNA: TGTGCCAGCAGCCCACGAGTACAGGGGGGGTCTGGGGCCAACGTCCTGACTTTC. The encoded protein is CASSPRVQGGSGANVLTF.

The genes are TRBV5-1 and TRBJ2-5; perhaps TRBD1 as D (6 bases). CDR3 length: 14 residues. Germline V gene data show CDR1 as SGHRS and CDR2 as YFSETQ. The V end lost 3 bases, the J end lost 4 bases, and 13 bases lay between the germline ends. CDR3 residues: CASSYNQGRETQYF. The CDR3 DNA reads TGCGCCAGCAGCTACAATCAGGGGAGAGAGACCCAGTACTTC.

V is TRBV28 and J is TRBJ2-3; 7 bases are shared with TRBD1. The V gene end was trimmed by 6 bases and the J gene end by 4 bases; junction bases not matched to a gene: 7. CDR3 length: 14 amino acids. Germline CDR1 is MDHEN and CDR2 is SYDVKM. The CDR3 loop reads CASSLRGRADTQYF. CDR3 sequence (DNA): TGTGCCAGCAGCCTAAGGGGGCGGGCAGATACGCAGTATTTT. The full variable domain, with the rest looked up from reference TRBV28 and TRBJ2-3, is DVKVTQSSRYLVKRTGEKVFLECVQDMDHENMFWYRQDPGLGLRLIYFSYDVKMKEKGDIPEGYSVSREKKERFSLILESASTNQTSMYLCASSLRGRADTQYFGPGTRLTVL.

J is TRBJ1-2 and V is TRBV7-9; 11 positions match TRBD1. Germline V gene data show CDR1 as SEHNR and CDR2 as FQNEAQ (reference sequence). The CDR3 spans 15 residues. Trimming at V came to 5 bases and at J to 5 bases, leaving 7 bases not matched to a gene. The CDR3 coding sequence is TGTGCCAGCAGCGTAAGGACAGGGGGCAGGTATGGCTACACCTTC. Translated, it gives CASSVRTGGRYGYTF.

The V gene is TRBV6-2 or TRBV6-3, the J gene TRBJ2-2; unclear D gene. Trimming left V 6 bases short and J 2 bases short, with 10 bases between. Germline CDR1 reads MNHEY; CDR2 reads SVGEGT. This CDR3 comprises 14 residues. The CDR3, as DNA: TGTGCCAGCAGCTTCAGCTTCAACACCGGGGAGCTGTTTTTT. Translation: CASSFSFNTGELFF.

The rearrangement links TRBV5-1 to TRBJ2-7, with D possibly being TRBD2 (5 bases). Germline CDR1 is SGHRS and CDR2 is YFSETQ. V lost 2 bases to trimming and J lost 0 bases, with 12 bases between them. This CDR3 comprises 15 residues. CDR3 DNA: TGCGCCAGCAGCTTAGACATCGCGGGCTCCTACGAGCAGTACTTC. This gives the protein CASSLDIAGSYEQYF. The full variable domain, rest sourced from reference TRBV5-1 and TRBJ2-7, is KAGVTQTPRYLIKTRGQQVTLSCSPISGHRSVSWYQQTPGQGLQFLFEYFSETQRNKGNFPGRFSGRQFSNSRSEMNVSTLELGDSALYLCASSLDIAGSYEQYFGPGTRLTVT.

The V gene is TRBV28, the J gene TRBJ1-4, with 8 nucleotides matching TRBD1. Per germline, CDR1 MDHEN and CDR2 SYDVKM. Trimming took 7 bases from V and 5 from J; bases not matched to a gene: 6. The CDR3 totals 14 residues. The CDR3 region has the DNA TGTGCCAGCATCTCCAGGGGGCCGAATGAAAAACTGTTTTTT. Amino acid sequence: CASISRGPNEKLFF.

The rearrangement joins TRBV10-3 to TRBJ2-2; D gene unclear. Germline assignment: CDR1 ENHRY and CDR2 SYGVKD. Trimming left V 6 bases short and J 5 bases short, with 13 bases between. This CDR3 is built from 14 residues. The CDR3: CAIRLGDKTGELFF. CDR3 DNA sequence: TGTGCCATCAGACTTGGGGATAAAACCGGGGAGCTGTTTTTT.

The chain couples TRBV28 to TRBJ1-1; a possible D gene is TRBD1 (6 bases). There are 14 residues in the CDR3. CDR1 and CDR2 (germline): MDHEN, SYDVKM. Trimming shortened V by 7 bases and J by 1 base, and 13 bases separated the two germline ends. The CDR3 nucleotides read TGTGCCAGCACCCGGCAGGGGACGAACACTGAAGCTTTCTTT. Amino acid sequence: CASTRQGTNTEAFF.

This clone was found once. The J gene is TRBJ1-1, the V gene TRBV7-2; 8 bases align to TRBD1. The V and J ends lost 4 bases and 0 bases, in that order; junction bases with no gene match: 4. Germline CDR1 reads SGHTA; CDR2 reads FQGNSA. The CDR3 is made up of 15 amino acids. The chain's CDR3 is CASSWGQDMNTEAFF. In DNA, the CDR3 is TGTGCCAGCAGCTGGGGACAGGATATGAACACTGAAGCTTTCTTT.

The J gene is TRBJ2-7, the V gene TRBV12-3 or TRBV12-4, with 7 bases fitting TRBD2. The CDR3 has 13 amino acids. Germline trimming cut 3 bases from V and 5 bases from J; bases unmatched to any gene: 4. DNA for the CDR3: TGTGCCAGCAGTTTTGGGGGGGTCCACGAGCAGTACTTC. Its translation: CASSFGGVHEQYF.

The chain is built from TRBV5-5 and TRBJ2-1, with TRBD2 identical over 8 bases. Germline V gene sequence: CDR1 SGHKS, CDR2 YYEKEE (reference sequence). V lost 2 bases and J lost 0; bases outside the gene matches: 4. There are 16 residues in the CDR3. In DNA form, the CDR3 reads TGTGCCAGCAGCTTAACCGGGACTAGCTCCTACAATGAGCAGTTCTTC. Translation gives CASSLTGTSSYNEQFF.